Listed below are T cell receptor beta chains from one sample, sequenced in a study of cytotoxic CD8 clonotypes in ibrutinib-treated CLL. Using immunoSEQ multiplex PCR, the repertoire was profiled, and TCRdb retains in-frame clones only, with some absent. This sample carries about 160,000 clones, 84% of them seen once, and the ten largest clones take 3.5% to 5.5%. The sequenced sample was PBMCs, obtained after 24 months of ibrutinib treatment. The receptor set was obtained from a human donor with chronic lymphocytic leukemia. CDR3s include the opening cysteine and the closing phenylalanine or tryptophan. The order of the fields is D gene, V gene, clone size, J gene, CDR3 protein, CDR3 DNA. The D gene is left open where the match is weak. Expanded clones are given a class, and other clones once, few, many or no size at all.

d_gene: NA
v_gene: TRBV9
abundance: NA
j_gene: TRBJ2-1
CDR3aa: CASSVENQPSSYNEQFF
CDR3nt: TGTGCCAGCAGCGTAGAAAACCAGCCCTCATCCTACAATGAGCAGTTCTTC

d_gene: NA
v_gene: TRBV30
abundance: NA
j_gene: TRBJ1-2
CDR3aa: CAWSVRRQFGYTF
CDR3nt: TGTGCCTGGAGTGTACGGAGACAGTTTGGCTACACCTTC

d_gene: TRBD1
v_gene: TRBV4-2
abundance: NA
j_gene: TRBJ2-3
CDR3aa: CASSLGLRQGAPTDTQYF
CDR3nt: TGTGCCAGCAGCCTTGGACTTCGACAGGGGGCGCCTACAGATACGCAGTATTTT

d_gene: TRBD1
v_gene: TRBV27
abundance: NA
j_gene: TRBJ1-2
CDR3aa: CASSFQGDSSNYGYTF
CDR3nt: TGTGCCAGCAGTTTCCAAGGGGACAGTTCTAACTATGGCTACACCTTC

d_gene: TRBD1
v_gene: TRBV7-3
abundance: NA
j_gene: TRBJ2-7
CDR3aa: CASSPTHRGEQYF
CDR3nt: TGTGCCAGCAGCCCTACCCACAGGGGCGAGCAGTACTTC

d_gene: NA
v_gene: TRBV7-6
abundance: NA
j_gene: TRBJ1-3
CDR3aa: CASSSLGRNSGNTIYF
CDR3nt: TGTGCCAGCAGCAGCCTAGGCCGCAACTCTGGAAACACCATATATTTT

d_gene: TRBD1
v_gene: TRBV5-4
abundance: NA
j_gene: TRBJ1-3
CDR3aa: CASSFRTGATSGNTIYF
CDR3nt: TGTGCCAGCAGCTTTCGGACAGGGGCTACCTCTGGAAACACCATATATTTT

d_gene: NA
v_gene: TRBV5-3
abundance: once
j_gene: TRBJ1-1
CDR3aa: CARRPGSRGLNTEAFF
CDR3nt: TGTGCCAGAAGGCCGGGCTCTCGGGGCCTAAACACTGAAGCTTTCTTT

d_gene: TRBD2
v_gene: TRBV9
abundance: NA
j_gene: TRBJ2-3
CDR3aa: CASSVYLAGGTDTQYF
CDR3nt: TGTGCCAGCAGCGTTTATCTAGCGGGGGGCACAGATACGCAGTATTTT

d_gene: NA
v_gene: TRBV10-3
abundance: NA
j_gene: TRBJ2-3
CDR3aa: CAISESQRSTDTQYF
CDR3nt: TGTGCCATCAGTGAGTCCCAGCGGAGCACAGATACGCAGTATTTT

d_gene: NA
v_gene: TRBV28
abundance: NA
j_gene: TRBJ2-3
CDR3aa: CARAKRPGLLTADTQYF
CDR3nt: TGTGCCAGGGCGAAACGTCCGGGACTCTTAACGGCAGATACGCAGTATTTT

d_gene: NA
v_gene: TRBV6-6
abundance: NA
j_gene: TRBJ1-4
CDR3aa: CASSYSAPRYEKLFF
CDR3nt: TGTGCCAGCAGTTACTCGGCCCCTAGGTACGAAAAACTGTTTTTT

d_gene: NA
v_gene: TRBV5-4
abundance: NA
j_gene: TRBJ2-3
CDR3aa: CASSLGGFPDTQYF
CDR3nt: TGTGCCAGCAGCTTGGGCGGGTTCCCCGATACGCAGTATTTT

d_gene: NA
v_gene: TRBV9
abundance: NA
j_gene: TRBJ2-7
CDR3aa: CASSVGSSGSYEQYF
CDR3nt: TGTGCCAGCAGCGTAGGTTCCAGCGGATCCTACGAGCAGTACTTC

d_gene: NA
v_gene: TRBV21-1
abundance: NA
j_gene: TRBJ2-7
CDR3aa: CASTLKGGQGDGEQYF
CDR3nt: TGTGCCAGCACCCTCAAAGGGGGACAGGGGGATGGCGAGCAGTACTTC

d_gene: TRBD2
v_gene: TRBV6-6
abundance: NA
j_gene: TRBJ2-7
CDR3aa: CASSSGLAGGGEQYF
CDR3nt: TGTGCCAGCAGTTCGGGACTAGCGGGAGGCGGAGAGCAGTACTTC

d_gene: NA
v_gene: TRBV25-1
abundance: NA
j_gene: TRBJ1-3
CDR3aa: CASSDVGWSGNTIYF
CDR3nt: TGTGCCAGCAGTGACGTGGGATGGAGTGGAAACACCATATATTTT

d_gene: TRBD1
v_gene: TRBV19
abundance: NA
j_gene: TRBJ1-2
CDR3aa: CASSIKTPTGALGYTF
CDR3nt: TGTGCCAGTAGTATAAAGACTCCCACAGGGGCCCTTGGCTACACCTTC

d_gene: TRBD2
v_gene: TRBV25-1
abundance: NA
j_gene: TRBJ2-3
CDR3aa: CASSELWASGGTDTQYF
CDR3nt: TGTGCCAGCAGTGAATTGTGGGCTAGCGGGGGCACAGATACGCAGTATTTT

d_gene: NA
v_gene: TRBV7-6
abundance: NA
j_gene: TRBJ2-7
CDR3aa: CASSLAGAGKNEQYF
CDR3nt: TGTGCCAGCAGCTTAGCGGGGGCAGGGAAGAACGAGCAGTACTTC

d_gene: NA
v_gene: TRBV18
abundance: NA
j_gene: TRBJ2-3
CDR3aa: CASSSESFRTDTQYF
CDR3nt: TGTGCCAGCTCATCAGAATCATTCCGCACAGATACGCAGTATTTT

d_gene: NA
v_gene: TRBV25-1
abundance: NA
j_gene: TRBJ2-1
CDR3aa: CASSEYQGPYNEQFF
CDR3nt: TGTGCCAGCAGTGAATACCAGGGCCCCTACAATGAGCAGTTCTTC

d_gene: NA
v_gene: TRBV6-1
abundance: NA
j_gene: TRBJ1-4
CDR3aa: CASSLRQATNEKLFF
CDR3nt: TGTGCCAGCAGCCTTCGACAGGCAACTAATGAAAAACTGTTTTTT

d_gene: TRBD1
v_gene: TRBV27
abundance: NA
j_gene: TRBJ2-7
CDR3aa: CASRNGGTGTYEQYF
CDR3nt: TGTGCCAGCAGAAACGGGGGGACAGGGACCTACGAGCAGTACTTC

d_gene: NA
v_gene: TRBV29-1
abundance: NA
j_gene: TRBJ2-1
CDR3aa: CSVETGRRNEQFF
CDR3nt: TGCAGCGTTGAAACTGGCCGGCGCAATGAGCAGTTCTTC

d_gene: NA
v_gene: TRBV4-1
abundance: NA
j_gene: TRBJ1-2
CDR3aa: CASSPGAAEYGYTF
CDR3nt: TGCGCCAGCAGCCCGGGGGCCGCCGAGTATGGCTACACCTTC

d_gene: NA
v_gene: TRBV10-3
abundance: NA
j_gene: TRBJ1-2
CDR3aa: CAAATATGYGYTF
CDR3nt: TGTGCCGCCGCCACCGCTACGGGCTATGGCTACACCTTC

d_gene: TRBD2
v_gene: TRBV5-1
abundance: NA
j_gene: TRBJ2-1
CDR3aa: CASSPGLAGGEQFF
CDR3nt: TGCGCCAGCAGCCCGGGACTAGCGGGAGGTGAGCAGTTCTTC

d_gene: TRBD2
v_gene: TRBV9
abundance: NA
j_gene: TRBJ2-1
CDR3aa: CASSVIPGLAGNEQFF
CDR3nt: TGTGCCAGCAGCGTCATCCCGGGACTAGCGGGGAATGAGCAGTTCTTC

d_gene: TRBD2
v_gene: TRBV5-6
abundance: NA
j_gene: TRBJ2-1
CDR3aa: CASSLKRAGGPLNEQFF
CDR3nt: TGTGCCAGCAGCTTAAAGAGAGCGGGGGGGCCCCTCAATGAGCAGTTCTTC

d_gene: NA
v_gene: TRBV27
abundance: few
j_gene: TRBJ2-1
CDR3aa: CASSLYPRLVYEQFF
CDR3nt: TGTGCCAGCAGTTTATACCCCCGACTAGTGTATGAGCAGTTCTTC

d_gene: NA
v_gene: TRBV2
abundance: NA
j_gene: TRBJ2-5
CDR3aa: CASRLWVATQYF
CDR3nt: TGTGCCAGCAGGTTGTGGGTAGCGACCCAGTACTTC

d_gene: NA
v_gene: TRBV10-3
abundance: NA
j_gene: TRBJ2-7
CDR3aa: CAIREGDSLAYEQYF
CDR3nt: TGTGCCATCAGGGAGGGGGACAGTCTAGCCTACGAGCAGTACTTC

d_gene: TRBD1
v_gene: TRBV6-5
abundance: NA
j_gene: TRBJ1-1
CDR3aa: CASGDRGEAFF
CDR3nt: TGTGCCAGCGGGGACAGGGGAGAAGCTTTCTTT

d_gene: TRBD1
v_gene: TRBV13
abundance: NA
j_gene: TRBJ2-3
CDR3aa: CASSLRGRGLADTQYF
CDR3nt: TGTGCCAGCAGCTTAAGGGGCAGGGGGCTCGCAGATACGCAGTATTTT

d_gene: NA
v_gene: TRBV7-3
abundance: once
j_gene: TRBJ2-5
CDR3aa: CASSLTAPSRGEETQYF
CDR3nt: TGTGCCAGCAGCTTAACCGCCCCGAGCAGGGGCGAAGAGACCCAGTACTTC

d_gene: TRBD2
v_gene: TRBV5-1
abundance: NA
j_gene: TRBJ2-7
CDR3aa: CASSLAGGREQYF
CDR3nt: TGCGCCAGCAGCTTGGCGGGAGGTAGAGAGCAGTACTTC

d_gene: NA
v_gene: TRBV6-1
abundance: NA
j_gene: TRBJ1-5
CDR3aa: CASSEGQLNQPQHF
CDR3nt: TGTGCCAGCAGTGAAGGACAGTTGAATCAGCCCCAGCATTTT

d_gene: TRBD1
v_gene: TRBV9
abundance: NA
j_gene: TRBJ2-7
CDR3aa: CASSVAGQGEYEQYF
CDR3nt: TGTGCCAGCAGCGTAGCGGGACAGGGCGAGTACGAGCAGTACTTC

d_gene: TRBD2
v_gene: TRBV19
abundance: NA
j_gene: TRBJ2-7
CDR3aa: CASSPGLADYEQYF
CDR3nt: TGTGCCAGTAGTCCGGGACTAGCGGATTACGAGCAGTACTTC

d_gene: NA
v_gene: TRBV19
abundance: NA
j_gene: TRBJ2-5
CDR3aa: CASSIALDGKETQYF
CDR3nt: TGTGCCAGTAGTATAGCTCTGGACGGAAAAGAGACCCAGTACTTC

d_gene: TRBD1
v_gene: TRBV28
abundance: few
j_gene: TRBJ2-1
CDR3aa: CASSLPGTGSNEQFF
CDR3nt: TGTGCCAGCAGTTTACCCGGGACAGGGTCTAATGAGCAGTTCTTC

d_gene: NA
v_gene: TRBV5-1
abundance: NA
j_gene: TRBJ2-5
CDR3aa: CASSLQGGQEETQYF
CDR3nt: TGCGCCAGCAGCTTGCAAGGAGGGCAGGAAGAGACCCAGTACTTC

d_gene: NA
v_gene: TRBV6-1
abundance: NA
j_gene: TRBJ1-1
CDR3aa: CASSEGSTEAFF
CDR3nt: TGTGCCAGCAGTGAAGGGAGCACTGAAGCTTTCTTT

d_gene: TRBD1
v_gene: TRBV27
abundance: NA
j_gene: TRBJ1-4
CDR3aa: CASSFQGAGEKLFF
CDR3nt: TGTGCCAGCAGTTTTCAGGGGGCAGGGGAAAAACTGTTTTTT

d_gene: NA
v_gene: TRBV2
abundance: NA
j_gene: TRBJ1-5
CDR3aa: CASSRTGKNQPQHF
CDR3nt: TGTGCCAGCAGCAGAACAGGAAAAAACCAGCCCCAGCATTTT

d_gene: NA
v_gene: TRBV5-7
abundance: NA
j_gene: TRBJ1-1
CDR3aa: CASSTRKMNTEAFF
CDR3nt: TGTGCCAGCAGCACACGGAAGATGAACACTGAAGCTTTCTTT

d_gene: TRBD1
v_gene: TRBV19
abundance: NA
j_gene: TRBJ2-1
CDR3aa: CASSIEDRGGNEQFF
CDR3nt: TGTGCCAGTAGTATCGAGGACAGGGGAGGGAATGAGCAGTTCTTC

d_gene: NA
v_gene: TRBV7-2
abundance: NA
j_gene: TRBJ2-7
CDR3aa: CASSFGQRSYEQYF
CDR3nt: TGTGCCAGCAGCTTCGGACAGCGGTCCTACGAGCAGTACTTC

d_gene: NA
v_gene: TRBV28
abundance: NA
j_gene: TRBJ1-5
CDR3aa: CASSLSIQPQHF
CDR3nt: TGTGCCAGCAGTTTAAGTATTCAGCCCCAGCATTTT

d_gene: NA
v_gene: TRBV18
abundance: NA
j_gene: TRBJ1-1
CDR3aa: CASSPPTGVGTEAFF
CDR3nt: TGTGCCAGCTCACCACCGACAGGTGTAGGCACTGAAGCTTTCTTT

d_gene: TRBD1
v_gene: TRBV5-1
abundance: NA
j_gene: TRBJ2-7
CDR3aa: CASSRTGGGDEQYF
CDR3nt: TGCGCCAGCAGCCGGACAGGGGGCGGTGACGAGCAGTACTTC

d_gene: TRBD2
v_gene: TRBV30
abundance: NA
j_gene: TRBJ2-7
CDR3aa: CAWNGGGHEQYF
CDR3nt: TGTGCCTGGAACGGCGGGGGTCACGAGCAGTACTTC